Each of the 28 T cell receptor beta chains below was sequenced from the same sample in a study of T cell responses to AZD1222 COVID-19 vaccine. Produced via immunoSEQ multiplex PCR; TCRdb's table is partial and in-frame only. In the table there are 150,000 to 200,000 clones, approximately 90% of which are singletons. Source: peripheral blood, taken 28 days after the second AZD1222 dose. These receptors all stem from an adult who received the AZD1222 COVID-19 vaccine.

The rearrangement joins TRBV2 to TRBJ1-2; D perhaps matches TRBD1 (5 bases). CDR1 is SNHLY, CDR2 FYNNEI, per germline. The CDR3 is 14 amino acids. V gave up 7 bases and J gave up 9 bases, with 21 bases separating them. CDR3 sequence: CASILSGQGMSYTF. CDR3 bases: TGTGCCAGCATTCTATCTGGGCAGGGTATGAGCTACACCTTC.

This chain connects TRBV2 to TRBJ2-5; unclear D gene. Germline values: CDR1 SNHLY, CDR2 FYNNEI. V gave up 2 bases and J gave up 2 bases, with 6 bases separating them. The CDR3 length is 13 residues. CDR3: CASSESVQETQYF. As DNA, the CDR3 is TGTGCCAGCAGTGAATCCGTGCAAGAGACCCAGTACTTC.

The V and J genes are TRBV3-1 (or the pseudogene TRBV3-2) and TRBJ2-1; no firm D call. The CDR3 loop spans 13 amino acids. CDR1 LGHDT and CDR2 YNNKEL come from the germline V gene (reference sequence). The ends were cut back, 1 base at V and 7 bases at J, with 8 bases in the middle. CDR3 DNA: TGTGCCAGCAGCCAAGGCAGAGCGAATGAGCAGTTCTTC. Amino acids: CASSQGRANEQFF.

This rearrangement joins TRBV2 to TRBJ2-6; tentatively, D is TRBD1 or TRBD2 (5 bases each). CDR1 is SNHLY and CDR2 is FYNNEI in the germline V gene. CDR3 length: 15 residues. The ends were cut back, 3 bases at V and 4 bases at J, with 10 bases in the middle. CDR3 sequence: CASSDLGTGANVLTF. CDR3 nucleotides: TGTGCCAGCAGTGATCTGGGGACCGGGGCCAACGTCCTGACTTTC.

V usage is TRBV4-1 and J usage is TRBJ1-1; possibly TRBD1 for D (5 bases). Trimming pared 3 bases from V and 2 bases from J, leaving 19 bases between. The CDR3 sequence is 17 residues long. Germline CDR1 is MGHRA and CDR2 is YSYEKL. The CDR3 reads CASSHGGMQGLNTEAFF. CDR3 nucleotides: TGCGCCAGCAGCCACGGAGGGATGCAGGGATTAAACACTGAAGCTTTCTTT.

The chain uses TRBV7-9 and TRBJ1-6; no definite D call. The CDR3 totals 17 residues. Germline CDR1 reads SEHNR; CDR2 reads FQNEAQ (reference sequence). V was pared by 0 bases and J by 0 bases, with 9 bases between. CDR3 nucleotide sequence: TGTGCCAGCAGCTTAGCACTCGCTAGCTCCTATAATTCACCCCTCCACTTT. It specifies CASSLALASSYNSPLHF.

The chain recombines TRBV4-1 with TRBJ1-3; D gene unclear. The CDR3 sequence is 11 residues long. Germline V gene sequence: CDR1 MGHRA, CDR2 YSYEKL. Trimming took 1 base from V and 5 from J, leaving 0 bases between them. CDR3 in amino acids: CASSQGNTIYF. Written as DNA, the CDR3 is TGCGCCAGCAGCCAAGGAAACACCATATATTTT.

The V call is TRBV6-5, the J call TRBJ1-1, with 8 bases fitting TRBD1. J was trimmed by 7 bases and V by 2 bases; bases with no gene match: 9. CDR3 length: 15 amino acids. Germline loops: CDR1 MNHEY, CDR2 SVGAGI. The CDR3 reads CASSYPSSGTGEAFF. The CDR3 DNA reads as TGTGCCAGCAGTTACCCCTCTTCCGGGACAGGTGAAGCTTTCTTT.

In DNA, the CDR3 is TGTGCCAGTAGTATAGGAGGGACAGGGCGAACTGAAGCTTTCTTT. Translation: CASSIGGTGRTEAFF. This chain uses TRBV19 with TRBJ1-1; 9 nucleotides align to TRBD1. The CDR3 runs to 15 residues. Germline loops: CDR1 LNHDA, CDR2 SQIVND (reference sequence). With 1 base clipped from V and 5 bases from J, the junction kept 5 bases outside the gene matches.

The chain recombines TRBV18 with TRBJ1-1; 8 bases line up with TRBD1. The CDR3 is made up of 18 amino acids. Germline assignment: CDR1 KGHSH and CDR2 LQKENI. V gave up 0 bases and J gave up 8 bases; unmatched junction bases: 17. In DNA form, the CDR3 reads TGTGCCAGCTCACCACCGGTAGGAGGGCGGAGGACAGGGCCCGAAGCTTTCTTT. Amino acids: CASSPPVGGRRTGPEAFF. Filled out from reference TRBV18 and TRBJ1-1, the complete variable domain reads NAGVMQNPRHLVRRRGQEARLRCSPMKGHSHVYWYRQLPEEGLKFMVYLQKENIIDESGMPKERFSAEFPKEGPSILRIQQVVRGDSAAYFCASSPPVGGRRTGPEAFFGQGTRLTVV.

The gene calls are TRBV6-1 and TRBJ2-3; tentative D call: TRBD2 (7 bases). Per the germline V gene, CDR1 is MNHNS and CDR2 is SASEGT. Trimming took 3 bases from V and 3 from J, leaving 13 bases between them. The CDR3 extends over 15 amino acids. CDR3 DNA: TGTGCCAGCAGTGACCCGGGGGGCGCAACAGATACGCAGTATTTT. Translation: CASSDPGGATDTQYF.

This chain links TRBV18 with TRBJ2-7, with 7 bases matching TRBD2. CDR1 and CDR2 from the germline V gene are KGHSH and LQKENI. The V and J ends lost 6 bases and 3 bases, in that order; junction bases with no gene match: 5. The CDR3 has 13 residues. This CDR3 reads CASSKPGGYEQYF. CDR3 nucleotides: TGTGCCAGCTCCAAACCGGGGGGCTACGAGCAGTACTTC.

V and J are TRBV9 and TRBJ1-2, with TRBD1 identical over 9 bases. J lost 7 bases, V lost 3 bases, and 7 bases had no gene match. CDR1 SGDLS and CDR2 YYNGEE come from the germline V gene. CDR3 size: 14 residues. The CDR3 DNA is TGTGCCAGCAGCGCAGGACAGGGGTTAGGTGGCTACACCTTC. It encodes CASSAGQGLGGYTF. The full variable domain, in which reference TRBV9 and TRBJ1-2 provide the parts outside the CDR3, is DSGVTQTPKHLITATGQRVTLRCSPRSGDLSVYWYQQSLDQGLQFLIQYYNGEERAKGNILERFSAQQFPDLHSELNLSSLELGDSALYFCASSAGQGLGGYTFGSGTRLTVV.

The chain combines TRBV30 with TRBJ2-1, with 8 bases fitting TRBD2. The CDR3 is made up of 14 amino acids. Unmatched junction bases numbered 9, after V lost 4 bases and J lost 7 bases. Germline V gene sequence: CDR1 GTSNPN, CDR2 SVGIG (reference sequence). The CDR3 nucleotides read TGTGCCTGGACCGGAGCGGGGGCCTGGAATGAGCAGTTCTTC. This gives the protein CAWTGAGAWNEQFF.

CDR3 loop: CASSQEGQGFKALHF. The CDR3, as DNA: TGTGCCAGCAGCCAAGAGGGACAGGGTTTCAAGGCCCTCCACTTT. V and J are TRBV3-1 (or the pseudogene TRBV3-2) and TRBJ1-6; 9 bases are shared with TRBD1. Germline V gene lookup returns CDR1 LGHDT and CDR2 YNNKEL (reference sequence). This CDR3 has 15 residues. Unmatched junction bases numbered 8, after V lost 0 bases and J lost 14 bases.

The chain has TRBV29-1 and TRBJ1-4; 9 bases fit TRBD1. CDR3 length: 12 amino acids. The germline V gene encodes CDR1 SQVTM and CDR2 ANQGSEA. The CDR3 region is CTRGQGIGKLFF. The CDR3 nucleotides are TGCACCAGGGGACAGGGCATTGGAAAACTGTTTTTT.

The chain joins TRBV28 to TRBJ1-1; no definite D call. Germline CDR1 MDHEN, CDR2 SYDVKM. This CDR3 region has 13 residues. Trimming removed 9 bases from V and 1 base from J, with 12 bases in between. CDR3 region: CASAGEGNTEAFF. In DNA form, the CDR3 reads TGTGCCAGTGCTGGGGAGGGGAACACTGAAGCTTTCTTT.

This clone has a count of ten or more. The chain carries TRBV4-2 and TRBJ1-5; D remains ambiguous. The CDR3 spans 16 residues. CDR1 and CDR2 (germline): LGHNA, YNFKEQ. The germline V and J ends were trimmed by 0 bases and 1 base, with 10 bases remaining between them. DNA of the CDR3: TGTGCCAGCAGCCAAGATTTGAAGCGCAGCAATCAGCCCCAGCATTTT. Translating gives CASSQDLKRSNQPQHF.

This chain uses TRBV6-5 with TRBJ2-5, with TRBD2 identical over 8 bases. V was clipped by 11 bases and J by 1 base; unmatched bases: 9. Germline CDR1 MNHEY, CDR2 SVGAGI. The CDR3 is made up of 14 amino acids. The CDR3 nucleotides are TGTGCCCTACGCGGGGGGCCCCTCCAAGAGACCCAGTACTTC. Translation gives CALRGGPLQETQYF.

This clone was seen a single time. The genes are TRBV5-6 and TRBJ1-6; D uncertain. The V gene's germline CDR1 is SGHDT and CDR2 YYEEEE. CDR3 length equals 17 residues. V dropped 0 bases and J dropped 0 bases, with 10 bases sitting between them. CDR3 protein: CASSLGVIRSYNSPLHF. In nucleotides, the CDR3 is TGTGCCAGCAGCTTGGGAGTGATACGCTCCTATAATTCACCCCTCCACTTT.

The CDR3 sequence is CASSETPDSYNEQFF. The CDR3 coding sequence is TGTGCCAGCAGCGAAACCCCGGACTCCTACAATGAGCAGTTCTTC. The chain employs TRBV9 and TRBJ2-1; D remains unclear. Germline-derived CDR1 and CDR2 are SGDLS and YYNGEE. V lost 3 bases and J 0 bases, leaving 10 bases between the germline ends. There are 15 residues in the CDR3.

The chain couples TRBV7-2 to TRBJ1-4; 8 nucleotides agree with TRBD1. Trimming removed 6 bases from V and 5 bases from J; junction bases left unmatched: 5. Germline V gene lookup returns CDR1 SGHTA and CDR2 FQGNSA. The CDR3 consists of 14 residues. As DNA, the CDR3 is TGTGCCAGCAGTCCGGACAGGGCAAATGAAAAACTGTTTTTT. Protein sequence: CASSPDRANEKLFF.

A single count supports this clone. The chain carries TRBV2 and TRBJ1-2, with D perhaps TRBD1 (5 bases). CDR1 is SNHLY, CDR2 FYNNEI, per germline. Trimming removed 6 bases at V and 8 bases at J, with 19 bases between. The CDR3 spans 14 residues. CDR3 in amino acids: CASRLWDPSGGYTF. CDR3 coding DNA: TGTGCCAGCAGGCTATGGGACCCCTCCGGGGGCTACACCTTC.

This chain connects TRBV9 to TRBJ2-2; TRBD2 agrees at 8 bases. The germline gives CDR1 SGDLS, CDR2 YYNGEE. The ends lost 6 bases at V and 3 bases at J; junction bases unmatched: 4. This CDR3 contains 14 residues. Written as DNA, the CDR3 is TGTGCCAGCAACCAGCGGGAGTACACCGGGGAGCTGTTTTTT. It translates to CASNQREYTGELFF.

This clone was detected a few times. The chain carries TRBV11-2 and TRBJ2-2; D ambiguous. CDR3 length: 13 residues. V lost 2 bases and J lost 4, with 5 bases in between. Germline CDR1 and CDR2: SGHAT and FQNNGV. The CDR3 DNA reads TGTGCCAGCAGCTTATACAGCACCGGGGAGCTGTTTTTT. Its translation: CASSLYSTGELFF.

This sequence joins TRBV10-3 and TRBJ2-7, with TRBD1 matching 10 bases. CDR1 ENHRY and CDR2 SYGVKD come from the germline V gene. Germline trimming cut 6 bases from V and 2 bases from J; bases unmatched to any gene: 4. CDR3 length: 14 amino acids. CDR3 sequence: CAISKGTGAYEQYF. The CDR3 DNA sequence: TGTGCCATCAGCAAGGGGACAGGGGCCTACGAGCAGTACTTC.

The gene calls are TRBV19 and TRBJ1-3, with D unresolved. There are 16 residues in the CDR3. V gave up 7 bases and J gave up 2 bases, with 18 bases separating them. Germline lookup yields CDR1 LNHDA and CDR2 SQIVND (reference sequence). The CDR3 nucleotides are TGTGCCAGTAACGATAATCCCGGGATCGCTGGAAACACCATATATTTT. Amino acid sequence: CASNDNPGIAGNTIYF.

The chain has TRBV6-5 and TRBJ2-2; 7 bases are a match to TRBD1. The CDR3 has 15 residues. Trimming removed 2 bases from V and 0 bases from J; junction bases left unmatched: 0. Germline V gene lookup returns CDR1 MNHEY and CDR2 SVGAGI. The CDR3 loop reads CASSYDRANTGELFF. The CDR3 nucleotides read TGTGCCAGCAGTTACGACAGGGCGAACACCGGGGAGCTGTTTTTT.